The present T cell receptor beta chain was sequenced within a study of cytomegalovirus exposure and HLA in healthy donors (dated by TCRdb to about 2017). For context, the study as a whole: According to an earlier analysis of 587 of the donors, 200 million or so T cells yielded some 120 million unique TCR beta sequences and less than 300 Gb of sequence data. Every repertoire in the discovery cohort had been generated on one and the same sequencing platform. The study aimed to test whether cataloging public T cell receptors could reveal signatures of past pathogen exposure. Approximately 330 gigabases of sequencing data and roughly 80 million unique TCR sequences made up an early release that covered nearly 650 HLA-typed donors. An earlier analysis of a few hundred of the donors applied high-throughput TCR beta sequencing to assess whether each TCR beta V gene segment acted as functional or pseudogenic. Along with the approximately 700-subject first cohort, a separate validation cohort of over 90 different subjects was used. The genetic ancestry cluster associated with self-reported Caucasian donors included 70% to 85% of the 398 genotyped donors. To study patterns of TCR occurrence, a later analysis re-analyzed previously published TCR beta repertoires from 666 donors and added high-resolution HLA genotyping. Donor age, sex, ethnicity and CMV serostatus were compiled together with the repertoire data. To predict cytomegalovirus infection status, the study combined high-throughput TCR immunosequencing, statistical association of individual TCRs with disease status, and machine learning. Both class I and class II loci were covered by HLA typing, at four-digit resolution. The study profiled the T cell repertoires of about 720 subjects by immunosequencing and related them to cytomegalovirus serostatus. Four or five DR-DQ haplotypes were handled as single units for association and clustering, since linkage in the cohort was strong. Among several hundred genotyped donors of the cohort, an average of around 250,000 unique TCR beta nucleotide sequences was sequenced per donor, of which approximately 18% were non-productive. In a later genetic analysis, genome-wide SNP genotypes for about three fifths of the roughly 670 donors were used, and that subset was treated as a discovery cohort. The later analysis used no new phenotypic data to find candidate immune exposures, relying instead on TCR beta sequences and their occurrence across donors. The number of typed donors differed by locus: 629-630 for A, B, C, DRB1 and DQB1; some 500 for DQA1; approximately 600 for DPA1; and 450 to 480 for DPB1.

Libraries came from the immunoSEQ multiplex PCR assay. The multiplex PCR relied on a mix of 60 forward primers for TCR Vbeta segments and 13 reverse primers for TCR Jbeta segments. A multiplex PCR assay on genomic DNA amplified the CDR3 region of rearranged TCR beta genes. The Illumina HiSeq System was used to sequence the amplified TCR beta libraries as 87-base-pair reads. Regarding the original processing steps: In a later analysis, some 80 million unique TCR beta chains were counted across the approximately 640 repertoires, and roughly 11 million of these chains were shared by at least two donors. A nearest-neighbor algorithm error-corrected the raw reads and collapsed the reads into unique sequences, merging closely related sequences to remove PCR and sequencing errors. Alignment of CDR3 sequences to IMGT reference sequences was used to assign V, D and J gene segments. For a sequence to be retained, a match of at least six nucleotides was required to both a V gene segment and a J gene segment. A rearrangement counted as productive if the CDR3 had no stop codons and remained in frame with V and J, and every other rearrangement counted as non-productive. Following IMGT convention, CDR3 was defined as the stretch from the second conserved V-encoded cysteine up to the conserved J-encoded phenylalanine. The earlier analysis of about 570 of the donors excluded any sequence lacking an unambiguous match to a single V gene segment. In an earlier analysis of around 600 of the donors, V segments were called functional above 56.7% productive rearrangements and were called segregating when the between-donor standard deviation exceeded 5%. A statistical classification framework was built for diagnosing cytomegalovirus status from the catalog of TCR beta chain sequences. A later analysis assigned V and J genes by comparing TCR nucleotide sequences with IMGT/GENE-DB human TR gene sequences. Using the TCRdist pipeline, a later analysis assigned CDR3 sequences along with most-parsimonious VDJ recombination scenarios. In a later analysis, each TCR beta chain was defined by its CDR3 amino acid sequence together with its V-gene family, and reads without a unique V-gene family were excluded. As a way to deal with suspected cross-contamination and a sequencing artifact, a later analysis dropped 450 to 600 nucleotide sequences that were highly shared and had low generation probability. For each public chain, a later analysis derived a clonal expansion index from normalized ranks of inferred template counts within each repertoire. A later analysis computed generation probabilities with a VDJ recombination model fitted to out-of-frame rearrangements, and checked the results against IGoR. In a later analysis, TCR-TCR, TCR-HLA and TCR-CMV co-occurrence was scored with hypergeometric tests, and a repertoire-size bias correction was applied to TCR pairs. In a later analysis, false discovery rates were estimated by permuting HLA or CMV assignments 20 times. A later analysis grouped co-occurring TCRs with DBSCAN, adding TCRdist sequence similarity when clustering within HLA-allele-positive subsets. Co-occurrence clustering excluded repertoires with fewer than 30,000 or more than 120,000 public chains, plus five with anomalous nucleotide sharing. Entries here come from immuneACCESS through TCRdb and include only in-frame sequences with V and J called. Some clones fail to appear in such tables; in the studies checked, an unresolved V gene covers under half of the shortfall, and the cause of the remainder is unknown. V and J calls and clone size follow that table, whereas D and trimming were derived from the DNA. For this sample the table gives about 200,000 clones, of which approximately 80% were detected only once. The leading ten clones occupy around 1.5% of the sample.

What the research found in general, with its limitations: A cluster of highly shared sequence variants was judged likely to be a technical artifact of the sequencing pipeline. Compared with equally common non-associated chains, HLA-associated TCR beta chains in a later analysis were more clonally expanded and had lower generation probabilities. Most TCR sequences were seen in very few donors, while some public TCRs were found in many individuals. In a later analysis, the rate of TCR association differed among HLA loci, with DRB1 alleles having the most associated TCRs and HLA-C alleles having the fewest. When HLA alleles, especially DR and DQ, strongly co-occurred, attributing TCR associations to individual alleles was difficult. In a later analysis, most CMV-associated TCR beta chains were found to appear HLA-restricted, with HLA associations seemingly driven largely by CMV exposure. For the cohort, immune exposure information was limited to CMV serostatus. An association between a missense DCLRE1C variant and V-gene and J-gene trimming of TCR beta chains was found in a later genetic analysis and replicated in an independent cohort. The presence/absence analyses assumed that sequencing depth was roughly uniform across donors, and that assumption may not be true. A further reported finding was that TCR beta sequences accurately predicted the HLA-A and HLA-B alleles for most subjects in the first cohort. Correlated functional status among segregating V segments might be attributable to linkage disequilibrium, but an unknown experimental factor could not be ruled out. The 87-base-pair reads could not distinguish some IMGT-functional V segments, including TRBV6-2 and TRBV6-3, so those segments were excluded. The classifier was reported to diagnose cytomegalovirus status with high specificity and sensitivity in both the original cohort and the validation cohort. The cohort was sequenced for TCR beta chains only, and without alpha or paired-chain data the features that could be detected were limited. Because some donors lacked HLA typing at each locus, the association tests relied only on the typed subset. The study gave a list of over 150 TCR beta chains associated with cytomegalovirus. According to a later analysis, parvovirus B19, influenza, CMV and Epstein-Barr virus appeared linked to several top co-occurrence clusters. A later genetic analysis reported fewer N-insertions in productive TCRs among donors in an Asian-associated ancestry cluster than the roughly 700-donor mean. Because counts were too low, roughly 16 rarely observed V segments, including chromosome 9 orphons, were left out of the earlier analysis of approximately 500 of the donors. Broadly in line with IMGT annotations, most TCR beta V segments showed up in productive rearrangements about 87% or about 30% of the time in an earlier analysis of about 500 of the donors. In vitro tests confirmed that a few of the cytomegalovirus-associated TCR beta chains recognize cytomegalovirus antigens. It was suggested by the authors that the approach could potentially be generalized to other disease states and immunological phenotypes. Specific HLA alleles were associated with over 15,000 TCR beta sequences at a false discovery rate of 0.05 in a later analysis.

The cohort comprised 670 or so healthy bone marrow donors. All cohort members were sampled while nominally healthy, although unrecorded immune exposures were likely present. The donor was CMV seronegative and was included in the group of under 450 seronegative cohort members. Each donor provided a peripheral blood sample, and peripheral blood mononuclear cells were used for TCR beta sequencing. The Qiagen DNeasy Blood Extraction Kit was used to extract genomic DNA from the blood cell samples. This clone appeared once. Its antigen has not been determined. Within one base of it there is no much larger clone, and no base qualities were kept. Reading the germline V gene gives CDR1 MNHEY and CDR2 SVGAGI. Including cysteine and phenylalanine, the CDR3 has 14 amino acids. Kept here is only the CDR3 DNA, which spans 42 bases and is read in frame from base 1. V has 9 bases trimmed and J has 2 bases trimmed; junction bases matching no gene number 7.

The TCR originated in a girl aged 10 to 17 in good health and CMV-seronegative. The chain was built from TRBV6-5 and TRBJ2-7; 10 bases in the junction line up with TRBD1. Sequencing used PBMCs. The nucleotide sequence reads as follows: TGTGCCAGTCAGACCGGGACAGGGGCCTACGAGCAGTACTTC. It is translated as CASQTGTGAYEQYF.